Below are 26 T cell receptor beta chains sequenced from a single sample in a study of control samples from healthy donors and cancer patients. The protocol was immunoSEQ multiplex PCR, while the TCRdb copy is restricted to in-frame clones and leaves out a portion. The table lists 95,000 to 150,000 clones, 80% to 95% of them singletons, with around 7.6% in the top ten. The sample consisted of blood. The receptors derive from a woman between 18 and 29 years old in good health.

V usage is TRBV21-1 and J usage is TRBJ2-7; TRBD1 was called by the table and not checked on the DNA. TRBV21-1 is noted as a pseudogene. The CDR3 is 17 amino acids. In DNA, the CDR3 is TGTGCCAGCAGCAAAAGAGGAATGGGGGCAATCTGCTACGAGCAGTACTTC. It codes for CASSKRGMGAICYEQYF.

V is TRBV7-6 and J is TRBJ2-7; D unclear. CDR1 and CDR2 (germline): SGHVS, FNYEAQ. The CDR3 is 13 residues long. V shed 3 bases and J shed 6 bases, with 12 bases lying between them. The CDR3 protein is CASSFSTASEQYF. CDR3 nucleotide sequence: TGTGCCAGCAGCTTCAGCACGGCATCCGAGCAGTACTTC.

V gene TRBV6-5 combines with J gene TRBJ2-5; 9 bases are a match to TRBD2. The CDR3 is made up of 14 amino acids. The germline gives CDR1 MNHEY, CDR2 SVGAGI. V was pared by 5 bases and J by 3 bases, with 4 bases of the junction left unmatched. The CDR3 protein is CASSLSGGKETQYF. CDR3 DNA sequence: TGTGCCAGCAGTCTTAGCGGGGGTAAAGAGACCCAGTACTTC.

Turning to this clone: A much larger clone is a single base away; this may be a read error. This CDR3 is also generated by other DNA sequences in the sample. V is TRBV14 and J is TRBJ2-3; D is uncertain. Germline V CDR1 and CDR2: SGHDN, FVKESK. V was clipped by 1 base and J by 2 bases, with 7 bases between them. The CDR3 loop spans 14 amino acids. DNA for the CDR3: TGTGCCAGCAGCCAAGTTAGGCACACAGATACGCAGTATTTT. Its translation is CASSQVRHTDTQYF.

The chain carries TRBV11-3 and TRBJ2-5; TRBD2 matches at 9 bases. This CDR3 has 16 residues. Looked up from germline, CDR1 is SGHNT and CDR2 is YENEEA. J gave up 6 bases and V 7 bases, and 15 bases lay outside the gene matches. CDR3: CASTPGVREGPKTQYF. The CDR3 DNA is TGTGCCAGCACCCCCGGGGTGCGGGAGGGCCCGAAGACCCAGTACTTC.

In its sample, this clone was seen once. The chain is built from TRBV28 and TRBJ1-3; D gene unclear. The CDR3 consists of 14 residues. V gave up 6 bases and J gave up 0 bases, with 9 bases separating them. Germline CDR1 MDHEN, CDR2 SYDVKM. The DNA of the CDR3 is TGTGCCAGCAGAATCGAGGGCTCTGGAAACACCATATATTTT. The encoded protein is CASRIEGSGNTIYF. The whole variable domain, filled in from reference TRBV28 and TRBJ1-3, reads DVKVTQSSRYLVKRTGEKVFLECVQDMDHENMFWYRQDPGLGLRLIYFSYDVKMKEKGDIPEGYSVSREKKERFSLILESASTNQTSMYLCASRIEGSGNTIYFGEGSWLTVV.

This sequence joins TRBV7-2 and TRBJ2-3; the match to TRBD2 covers 7 bases. Germline assignment: CDR1 SGHTA and CDR2 FQGNSA. The CDR3 totals 17 residues. The V segment lost 2 bases and the J segment 5 bases; nucleotides outside the gene matches: 13. Written as DNA, the CDR3 is TGTGCCAGCAGCTTATATGTCTTGCGGGAGTACGTAGATACGCAGTATTTT. As protein: CASSLYVLREYVDTQYF.

V is TRBV10-3 and J is TRBJ1-5; tentative D call: TRBD1 (6 bases). Germline lookup yields CDR1 ENHRY and CDR2 SYGVKD. CDR3 size: 17 residues. The V gene lost 2 bases and the J gene lost 2 bases, with 16 bases spanning the gap. CDR3 nucleotide sequence: TGTGCCATCAGTGAGAGTATCAGGGGCGCTGGCAATCAGCCCCAGCATTTT. The encoded protein is CAISESIRGAGNQPQHF.

The chain employs TRBV28 and TRBJ1-1; D not resolved. The germline V gene has CDR1 MDHEN and CDR2 SYDVKM. This CDR3 region has 11 residues. Between the trimmed V and J ends, which lost 4 bases and 4 bases, there was a span of 4 bases. Here the CDR3 reads CASSSPTEAFF. CDR3 nucleotides: TGTGCCAGCAGTTCACCCACTGAAGCTTTCTTT.

V and J are TRBV28 and TRBJ1-2; D might be TRBD1 (5 bases). The CDR3 runs 13 residues. V was clipped by 4 bases and J by 7 bases, with 13 bases between them. Germline CDR1 MDHEN, CDR2 SYDVKM. CDR3: CASSSRTGFGYTF. The CDR3 region has the DNA TGTGCCAGCAGTTCCCGTACAGGATTTGGCTACACCTTC.

This chain joins TRBV18 and TRBJ1-1; perhaps TRBD1 as D (6 bases). This CDR3 has 15 amino acids. Per germline, CDR1 KGHSH and CDR2 LQKENI. V was shortened by 4 bases and J by 5 bases, with 17 bases between the two germline ends. The CDR3: CASSRDTGRGTEAFF. DNA for the CDR3: TGTGCCAGCTCACGCGATACAGGAAGGGGGACTGAAGCTTTCTTT.

This clone was seen more than once but under ten times. The V and J genes are TRBV30 and TRBJ1-5, with 7 bases fitting TRBD1. The CDR3 contains 14 residues. V was clipped by 4 bases and J by 0 bases; unmatched bases: 3. The germline V gene encodes CDR1 GTSNPN and CDR2 SVGIG (reference sequence). The CDR3 DNA follows: TGTGCCTGGACGACAGGGCATAGCAATCAGCCCCAGCATTTT. Its translation: CAWTTGHSNQPQHF.

The chain uses TRBV27 and TRBJ2-7; D uncertain. Trimming took off 5 bases at V and 2 bases at J, with 13 bases between the two ends. Germline loops: CDR1 MNHEY, CDR2 SMNVEV (reference sequence). The CDR3 is made up of 14 amino acids. The CDR3: CASSPADRAYEQYF. The CDR3 DNA reads as TGTGCCAGCAGTCCGGCTGACCGAGCCTACGAGCAGTACTTC.

This sequence joins TRBV27 and TRBJ1-6, with 9 positions matching TRBD1. CDR3 length: 16 amino acids. Per germline, CDR1 MNHEY and CDR2 SMNVEV (reference sequence). V lost 0 bases, J lost 5 bases, and 2 bases stayed unmatched. As DNA, the CDR3 is TGTGCCAGCAGTTTATCACAGGGGGCGCATAATTCACCCCTCCACTTT. Translating gives CASSLSQGAHNSPLHF.

Note on this clone: At one end the junction does not follow the germline gene, possibly because of a read error. The V gene is TRBV15, the J gene TRBJ2-2, with D uncertain. The CDR3 spans 12 residues. The V gene's germline CDR1 is LNHNV and CDR2 YYDKDF (reference sequence). CDR3 loop: CATSMNSGELFF. The DNA for the CDR3 is TGTGCCACCAGCATGAACAGCGGGGAGCTGTTTTTT.

V and J are TRBV7-2 and TRBJ2-6; possible D gene TRBD1, 6 bases. Germline V gene data show CDR1 as SGHTA and CDR2 as FQGNSA. V was cut by 2 bases and J by 0 bases, with 11 bases left in between. CDR3 length equals 17 residues. The CDR3 DNA reads as TGTGCCAGCAGCTTAAACAGGGACGGCTCTGGGGCCAACGTCCTGACTTTC. Residues: CASSLNRDGSGANVLTF.

The rearrangement uses TRBV7-2 and TRBJ1-1, with D hard to call. The length of the CDR3 is 13 residues. V was trimmed by 4 bases and J by 2 bases, leaving 8 bases between them. Germline CDR1 and CDR2: SGHTA and FQGNSA. In nucleotides, the CDR3 is TGTGCCAGCAGCTCAATTCGAAACACTGAAGCTTTCTTT. This translates into CASSSIRNTEAFF.

This chain joins TRBV14 and TRBJ1-5; no clear D. Germline values: CDR1 SGHDN, CDR2 FVKESK. The CDR3 consists of 14 residues. Deletions cut 4 bases from V and 6 bases from J, with 13 bases between. The CDR3 region has the DNA TGTGCCAGCAGCCTTGGAGGGTCTGGTCAGCCCCAGCATTTT. It specifies CASSLGGSGQPQHF.

The gene calls are TRBV5-1 and TRBJ2-2; tentatively, D is TRBD1 (7 bases). V lost 4 bases, J lost 5 bases, and 18 bases lay in between. CDR3 length: 16 residues. Germline CDR1 reads SGHRS; CDR2 reads YFSETQ. The CDR3 protein is CASSKGGQLVTGELFF. For the CDR3, the DNA is TGCGCCAGCAGCAAGGGGGGACAGCTTGTTACCGGGGAGCTGTTTTTT.

The chain couples TRBV30 to TRBJ2-4; 14 nucleotides match TRBD2. V shed 6 bases, J shed 6 bases, and the junction held 10 bases outside the gene matches. There are 16 residues in the CDR3. Looked up from germline, CDR1 is GTSNPN and CDR2 is SVGIG (reference sequence). CDR3 DNA sequence: TGTGCCTGCCGGGGACTAGCGGGAGTTCCGCTAAACATTCAGTACTTC. It encodes CACRGLAGVPLNIQYF.

This clone appeared once. V gene TRBV7-2 combines with J gene TRBJ1-5; 7 bases map to TRBD1. J was trimmed by 5 bases and V by 5 bases; bases with no gene match: 3. This CDR3 has 13 residues. Germline loops: CDR1 SGHTA, CDR2 FQGNSA. The CDR3 here is CASSLDRDQPQHF. DNA of the CDR3: TGTGCCAGCAGCCTAGACAGGGATCAGCCCCAGCATTTT.

The CDR3 coding sequence is TGTGCCAGCACCTCATTCGGACAGGGTGCGACAGATACGCAGTATTTT. Translating it yields CASTSFGQGATDTQYF. The gene calls are TRBV27 and TRBJ2-3, with 8 bases identical to TRBD1. Trimming removed 7 bases from V and 3 bases from J; junction bases left unmatched: 12. CDR3 length equals 16 residues. CDR1 is MNHEY, CDR2 SMNVEV, per germline (reference sequence).

V gene TRBV18 combines with J gene TRBJ1-1; 8 nucleotides line up with TRBD1. CDR3 length: 15 residues. The germline V gene encodes CDR1 KGHSH and CDR2 LQKENI. Trimming at V came to 3 bases and at J to 1 base, leaving 4 bases not matched to a gene. Here the CDR3 reads CASSPRQGQNTEAFF. CDR3 sequence (DNA): TGTGCCAGCTCACCCCGACAGGGGCAGAACACTGAAGCTTTCTTT. The entire variable domain, with the rest obtained from reference TRBV18 and TRBJ1-1, is as follows: NAGVMQNPRHLVRRRGQEARLRCSPMKGHSHVYWYRQLPEEGLKFMVYLQKENIIDESGMPKERFSAEFPKEGPSILRIQQVVRGDSAAYFCASSPRQGQNTEAFFGQGTRLTVV.

This rearrangement joins TRBV7-2 to TRBJ2-1, with D perhaps matching TRBD1 (6 bases). The germline gives CDR1 SGHTA, CDR2 FQGNSA. CDR3 length: 15 amino acids. V was trimmed by 1 base and J by 4 bases, leaving 11 bases between them. CDR3 DNA: TGTGCCAGCAGCTTAGTGCGGACAGCGTACAATGAGCAGTTCTTC. Its protein product is CASSLVRTAYNEQFF.

CDR3 coding DNA: TGTGCTAGTGGTTTGGGCTTCCCCACTGAAGCTTTCTTT. Translating it yields CASGLGFPTEAFF. The rearrangement uses TRBV12-5 and TRBJ1-1; no reliable D call. This CDR3 is built from 13 residues. Germline values: CDR1 LGHNT, CDR2 FRNRAP. V was clipped by 1 base and J by 4 bases, with 7 bases between them.

V usage is TRBV18 and J usage is TRBJ2-5; D might be TRBD2 (5 bases). V was pared by 3 bases and J by 0 bases, with 11 bases between. The germline gives CDR1 KGHSH, CDR2 LQKENI. The CDR3 length is 15 residues. The CDR3 loop is CASSPREAYQETQYF. CDR3 nucleotides: TGTGCCAGCTCACCCCGGGAAGCGTACCAAGAGACCCAGTACTTC.